Presented here are 16 T cell receptor beta chains from one specimen sequenced in a study of shared clonotypes between healthy human individuals. Method: immunoSEQ multiplex PCR; TCRdb's copy keeps in-frame clones and lacks some. The sample carries about 1.5 million clones, nearly 99% recorded once. The sample was naive CD4+ T cells sorted from blood. Noted subset: CD45RA+ positively selected. These receptors were collected from a man younger than 45 in good health.

The V and J genes are TRBV28 and TRBJ2-7; 7 bases fit TRBD1. The V segment lost 3 bases and the J segment 4 bases; nucleotides outside the gene matches: 9. The CDR3 has 15 residues. Germline values: CDR1 MDHEN, CDR2 SYDVKM. CDR3 coding DNA: TGTGCCAGCAGTTTTCGAAGACAGGGAACATACGAGCAGTACTTC. This encodes CASSFRRQGTYEQYF.

The rearrangement uses TRBV5-5 and TRBJ2-1; 7 positions agree with TRBD1. This CDR3 contains 17 residues. The junction had 6 bases not matched to a gene; V was cut back by 0 bases and J by 0 bases. Germline lookup yields CDR1 SGHKS and CDR2 YYEKEE (reference sequence). This CDR3 reads CASSLGDRASSYNEQFF. DNA of the CDR3: TGTGCCAGCAGCTTGGGTGACAGGGCCAGCTCCTACAATGAGCAGTTCTTC.

The rearrangement links TRBV18 to TRBJ1-2; 7 positions agree with TRBD1. CDR3 length: 24 amino acids. Germline assignment: CDR1 KGHSH and CDR2 LQKENI. V was clipped by 6 bases and J by 0 bases; unmatched bases: 34. The CDR3 sequence: CASSLVPGQMPEAQGDPTNYGYTF. CDR3 coding DNA: TGTGCCAGCTCCTTAGTCCCGGGACAGATGCCTGAGGCCCAGGGGGATCCAACTAACTATGGCTACACCTTC.

The V call is TRBV14, the J call TRBJ2-2; D not resolved. This CDR3 is built from 14 residues. Germline values: CDR1 SGHDN, CDR2 FVKESK. V was pared by 2 bases and J by 4 bases, with 8 bases between. The CDR3: CASSQQLTTGELFF. The DNA of the CDR3 is TGTGCCAGCAGCCAACAGTTGACCACCGGGGAGCTGTTTTTT.

The V call is TRBV5-8, the J call TRBJ2-7; D might be TRBD2 (5 bases). Per germline, CDR1 SGHTS and CDR2 YDEGEE. There are 13 residues in the CDR3. Trimming took off 4 bases at V and 6 bases at J, with 14 bases between the two ends. The CDR3 DNA reads as TGTGCCAGCAGCCCCTGGAGGTGGCCCGAGCAGTACTTC. This codes for CASSPWRWPEQYF.

A remark on this clone: The sample has other DNA sequences that encode this CDR3 too. The gene calls are TRBV19 and TRBJ2-7; D is undetermined. Germline assignment: CDR1 LNHDA and CDR2 SQIVND (reference sequence). This CDR3 region has 10 residues. Trimming took 8 bases from V and 1 from J, leaving 3 bases between them. The CDR3 reads CASGSYEQYF. The CDR3 DNA is TGTGCCAGTGGATCCTACGAGCAGTACTTC.

In regard to this clone: This CDR3 is also generated by other DNA sequences in the sample. This chain connects TRBV10-3 to TRBJ2-3; D gene unclear. V was cut by 5 bases and J by 0 bases, with 0 bases left in between. The CDR3 runs to 11 residues. Germline-derived CDR1 and CDR2 are ENHRY and SYGVKD. CDR3 amino acids: CAISSTDTQYF. The CDR3 region has the DNA TGTGCCATCAGTAGCACAGATACGCAGTATTTT.

The V gene is TRBV15, the J gene TRBJ1-1; no clear D. Trimming cost V 1 base and J 2 bases, with 5 bases left between them. Germline loops: CDR1 LNHNV, CDR2 YYDKDF (reference sequence). The CDR3 extends over 13 amino acids. The DNA of the CDR3 is TGTGCCACCAGCAGAGTCCACAACACTGAAGCTTTCTTT. It codes for CATSRVHNTEAFF.

The chain recombines TRBV4-2 with TRBJ2-7; 9 nucleotides align to TRBD2. This CDR3 contains 16 residues. Germline CDR1 LGHNA, CDR2 YNFKEQ. V was pared by 4 bases and J by 2 bases, with 9 bases of the junction left unmatched. CDR3 sequence: CASSRASGAETYEQYF. In DNA, the CDR3 is TGTGCCAGCAGCCGAGCTAGCGGGGCGGAAACCTACGAGCAGTACTTC.

This clone was picked up one time. The J gene is TRBJ1-5, the V gene TRBV5-6; D ambiguous. The CDR3 runs 15 residues. The V gene's germline CDR1 is SGHDT and CDR2 YYEEEE. The V and J ends lost 0 bases and 2 bases respectively, with 9 bases between them. The CDR3 loop reads CASSLGTMGNQPQHF. The CDR3 coding sequence is TGTGCCAGCAGCTTGGGGACGATGGGCAATCAGCCCCAGCATTTT.

The chain has TRBV19 and TRBJ2-7, with a possible D match to TRBD1 (6 bases). The CDR3 extends over 17 amino acids. V was cut by 1 base and J by 6 bases, with 22 bases left in between. The germline gives CDR1 LNHDA, CDR2 SQIVND (reference sequence). The CDR3 sequence: CASSIGGSGTPTGEQYF. In DNA form, the CDR3 reads TGTGCCAGTAGTATAGGAGGATCTGGGACACCAACGGGCGAGCAGTACTTC.

J is TRBJ2-7 and V is TRBV28; D not certain. The CDR3 spans 13 residues. Germline loops: CDR1 MDHEN, CDR2 SYDVKM. The germline V and J ends were trimmed by 5 bases and 4 bases, with 12 bases remaining between them. The CDR3 loop reads CASSPKLGYEQYF. CDR3 nucleotides: TGTGCCAGCAGTCCGAAGCTTGGATACGAGCAGTACTTC.

V gene TRBV5-1 combines with J gene TRBJ2-2; TRBD1 matches at 7 bases. This CDR3 comprises 15 residues. Trimming took 4 bases from V and 6 from J; bases not matched to a gene: 9. Germline V CDR1 and CDR2: SGHRS, YFSETQ. This CDR3 reads CASSPARQGAGELFF. The CDR3 coding sequence is TGCGCCAGCAGCCCGGCGCGACAGGGTGCCGGGGAGCTGTTTTTT.

The chain joins TRBV7-6 to TRBJ2-3; D may be TRBD1 or TRBD2 (5 bases each). Germline CDR1 and CDR2: SGHVS and FNYEAQ. The CDR3 spans 17 residues. Trimming cost V 1 base and J 2 bases, with 16 bases left between them. The CDR3 DNA is TGTGCCAGCAGCTTAGGTCCCGGGACGCCAGTCACAGATACGCAGTATTTT. It is translated as CASSLGPGTPVTDTQYF.

The CDR3 DNA sequence: TGTGCCAGCACTGCGGGAGGGACAGATACGCAGTATTTT. Residues: CASTAGGTDTQYF. V usage is TRBV2 and J usage is TRBJ2-3; 9 bases align to TRBD2. V lost 7 bases to trimming and J lost 3 bases; unmatched junction nucleotides: 2. This CDR3 spans 13 amino acids. Per germline, CDR1 SNHLY and CDR2 FYNNEI.

This rearrangement joins TRBV27 to TRBJ2-5; the match to TRBD1 covers 7 bases. CDR1 is MNHEY, CDR2 SMNVEV, per germline (reference sequence). The CDR3 loop spans 15 amino acids. V lost 4 bases to trimming and J lost 2 bases; unmatched junction nucleotides: 7. CDR3 bases: TGTGCCAGCAGTTCCCGGACAGGAGGACAAGAGACCCAGTACTTC. It yields the protein CASSSRTGGQETQYF.